The 14 T cell receptor beta chains listed next were all sequenced from one sample in a study of OX40 agonist ivuxolimab in advanced cancers. The method was immunoSEQ multiplex PCR; TCRdb's version includes in-frame clones alone and lacks a portion of them. The table has approximately 45,000 clones, roughly 94% seen once. The sample was CD4+ or CD8+ T cells sorted from blood, taken in a trial of the OX40 agonist ivuxolimab. Every receptor here comes from an adult with an advanced solid tumor such as melanoma, head and neck, liver or kidney cancer.

V and J are TRBV30 and TRBJ2-2; perhaps TRBD2 as D (7 bases). The CDR3 sequence is 13 residues long. Germline values: CDR1 GTSNPN, CDR2 SVGIG (reference sequence). Trimming took off 0 bases at V and 8 bases at J, with 10 bases between the two ends. The CDR3 region is CAWSVGGAGELFF. For the CDR3, the DNA is TGTGCCTGGAGTGTAGGGGGGGCTGGGGAGCTGTTTTTT.

The chain has TRBV9 and TRBJ2-1; the match to TRBD2 covers 9 bases. From germline, CDR1 is SGDLS and CDR2 YYNGEE. J lost 10 bases, V lost 0 bases, and 8 bases had no gene match. CDR3 length: 15 amino acids. CDR3 in amino acids: CASSVGASGTFEQFF. Here the CDR3 DNA reads TGTGCCAGCAGCGTAGGTGCTAGCGGGACGTTCGAGCAGTTCTTC.

The chain links TRBV20-1 to TRBJ2-1; the match to TRBD2 covers 8 bases. Germline CDR1 and CDR2: DFQATT and SNEGSKA (reference sequence). The CDR3 contains 11 residues. V shed 6 bases, J shed 9 bases, and the junction held 4 bases outside the gene matches. The CDR3 DNA reads TGCAGTGCCAGACGGGGGGGTGAGCAGTTCTTC. This sequence encodes CSARRGGEQFF.

The J gene is TRBJ2-7, the V gene TRBV10-2, with D perhaps being TRBD1 or TRBD2 (5 bases each). Trimming took 6 bases from V and 5 from J, leaving 14 bases between them. CDR1 WSHSY and CDR2 SAAADI come from the germline V gene. The CDR3 runs to 13 residues. The CDR3: CASSPGRNNEQYF. The CDR3 DNA is TGCGCCAGCAGCCCGGGACGAAATAACGAGCAGTACTTC.

The chain carries TRBV29-1 and TRBJ2-1; D assignment may be TRBD1 or TRBD2 (6 bases each). This CDR3 spans 14 amino acids. Germline loops: CDR1 SQVTM, CDR2 ANQGSEA. The V end lost 3 bases, the J end lost 3 bases, and 12 bases lay between the germline ends. The CDR3 DNA follows: TGCAGCGTTGATCGGGGGCAAAACTACAATGAGCAGTTCTTC. Its protein is CSVDRGQNYNEQFF.

The V gene is TRBV11-1, the J gene TRBJ2-1, with TRBD1 as a possible D gene (6 bases). V lost 6 bases and J 0 bases, leaving 15 bases between the germline ends. CDR1 SGHAT and CDR2 FQDESV come from the germline V gene (reference sequence). This CDR3 is 16 amino acids long. The CDR3 DNA reads TGTGCCAGCAGAGCAGGGGCGGGTCCCTCCTACAATGAGCAGTTCTTC. Translated: CASRAGAGPSYNEQFF.

The chain links TRBV5-1 to TRBJ2-3, with 12 positions matching TRBD2. V dropped 0 bases and J dropped 3; count of bases not matched to a gene: 8. CDR3 size: 18 residues. Germline assignment: CDR1 SGHRS and CDR2 YFSETQ. CDR3 region: CASSLGLAGGPVTDTQYF. CDR3 nucleotides: TGCGCCAGCAGCTTGGGTCTAGCGGGAGGGCCTGTGACAGATACGCAGTATTTT. The whole variable domain, filled in from reference TRBV5-1 and TRBJ2-3, reads KAGVTQTPRYLIKTRGQQVTLSCSPISGHRSVSWYQQTPGQGLQFLFEYFSETQRNKGNFPGRFSGRQFSNSRSEMNVSTLELGDSALYLCASSLGLAGGPVTDTQYFGPGTRLTVL.

V gene TRBV28 combines with J gene TRBJ2-3, with TRBD2 matching over 8 bases. The V and J ends lost 5 bases and 8 bases, in that order; junction bases with no gene match: 6. Germline V gene data show CDR1 as MDHEN and CDR2 as SYDVKM. The CDR3 length is 13 residues. DNA for the CDR3: TGTGCCAGCAGTACTAGCGGCCTAGGTACGCAGTATTTT. Protein product: CASSTSGLGTQYF.

The V and J genes are TRBV30 and TRBJ2-7, with 10 nucleotides matching TRBD2. Unmatched junction bases numbered 6, after V lost 1 base and J lost 6 bases. Per germline, CDR1 GTSNPN and CDR2 SVGIG (reference sequence). CDR3 length: 14 amino acids. This CDR3 is CAWSELAGASEQYF. DNA of the CDR3: TGTGCCTGGAGTGAGCTAGCGGGAGCCTCCGAGCAGTACTTC.

The chain combines TRBV7-9 with TRBJ1-2; 7 bases fit TRBD1. Germline V lookup: CDR1 SEHNR, CDR2 FQNEAQ (reference sequence). The CDR3 consists of 13 residues. J lost 6 bases, V lost 5 bases, and 6 bases had no gene match. CDR3 bases: TGTGCCAGCAGCAGGGACAGCAGTAATGGCTACACCTTC. Its protein product is CASSRDSSNGYTF.

The chain links TRBV28 to TRBJ2-3; the D gene is possibly TRBD2 (6 bases). The CDR3 has 15 amino acids. CDR1 and CDR2 from the germline V gene are MDHEN and SYDVKM. V shed 4 bases and J shed 2 bases, with 13 bases lying between them. The CDR3 DNA reads TGTGCCAGCAGTTCCAGGGACTCTCCCACAGATACGCAGTATTTT. Translating gives CASSSRDSPTDTQYF.

This clone was seen once. The gene calls are TRBV4-2 and TRBJ1-1, with TRBD1 as a possible D gene (6 bases). V gave up 4 bases and J gave up 2 bases, with 11 bases separating them. The CDR3 consists of 14 residues. Germline CDR1 and CDR2: LGHNA and YNFKEQ. The CDR3 loop is CASSPRGLNTEAFF. In DNA, the CDR3 is TGTGCCAGCAGCCCCCGGGGGCTCAACACTGAAGCTTTCTTT.

This rearrangement joins TRBV11-3 to TRBJ2-2; D might be TRBD2 (5 bases). V was trimmed by 3 bases and J by 7 bases, leaving 6 bases between them. The CDR3 extends over 12 amino acids. CDR1 and CDR2 from the germline V gene are SGHNT and YENEEA. CDR3 loop: CASSFEGGELFF. Written as DNA, the CDR3 is TGTGCCAGCAGCTTCGAGGGCGGGGAGCTGTTTTTT.

The chain uses TRBV30 and TRBJ2-1; D gene ambiguous. Germline V gene data show CDR1 as GTSNPN and CDR2 as SVGIG (reference sequence). Trimming pared 2 bases from V and 0 bases from J, leaving 11 bases between. The CDR3 is 15 amino acids. CDR3 amino acids: CAWSYGGSSYNEQFF. As DNA, the CDR3 is TGTGCCTGGAGTTATGGCGGAAGCTCCTACAATGAGCAGTTCTTC.